This record concerns one T cell receptor beta chain sequence. Antigen unknown. This record comes from a study of T-cell memory formation after mild COVID-19. Looking at the study overall: Largely, the TCR clusters proved donor specific.

Findings and limits, study-wide: Cross-reactive memory appears to have joined, as suggested by some responding clones showing up in pre-infection memory.

MiXCR, run by TCRdb on the 5' RACE reads, gives a single entry per CDR3 protein. The sample shows approximately 440,000 distinct CDR3 sequences, about 20% of them seen only once. Trimming took off 4 bases at V and 2 bases at J, with 9 bases between the two ends. This CDR3 comprises 14 residues. In germline, CDR1 is LNHDA, CDR2 SQIVND (reference sequence). The TCR comes from an adult woman who had mild COVID-19 (a few samples of this study predate the infection). Cell type and time point are not known. The specimen sequenced was PBMCs or a T cell subset sorted from them (not recorded which). V and J are TRBV19 and TRBJ1-3; D ambiguous. CDR3 sequence reads: CASSTRAPGNTIYF. The CDR3 region has the DNA TGTGCCAGTAGTACTCGCGCCCCTGGAAACACCATATATTTT.